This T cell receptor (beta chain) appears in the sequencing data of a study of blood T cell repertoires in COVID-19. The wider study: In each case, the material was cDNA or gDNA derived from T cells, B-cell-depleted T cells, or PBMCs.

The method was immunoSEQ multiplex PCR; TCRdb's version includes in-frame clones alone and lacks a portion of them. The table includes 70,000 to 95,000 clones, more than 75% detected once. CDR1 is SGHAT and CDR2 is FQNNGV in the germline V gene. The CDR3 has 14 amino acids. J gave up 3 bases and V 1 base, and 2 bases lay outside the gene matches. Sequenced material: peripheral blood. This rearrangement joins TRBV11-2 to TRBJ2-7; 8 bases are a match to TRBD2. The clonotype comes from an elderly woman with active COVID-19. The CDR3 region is CASSLVAGHYEQYF. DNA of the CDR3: TGTGCCAGCAGCTTAGTAGCGGGACACTACGAGCAGTACTTC.